Listed below are T cell receptor beta chains from one sample, sequenced in a study of shared clonotypes between healthy human individuals. Assay used: immunoSEQ multiplex PCR; TCRdb lists only in-frame clones, some missing. The repertoire holds approximately 95,000 clones, about two thirds seen once, with approximately 49% in the top ten. Material for sequencing was memory CD8+ T cells sorted from blood. The receptors were gathered from a man aged 25-45 years in good health. The CDR3 runs from the conserved cysteine through the conserved F or W. Fields, in order: CDR3 protein, CDR3 DNA, clone size, D gene, J gene, V gene. The D gene is left open where the match is weak. Clone size, where shown, is once, few, many, or a class for clones that have expanded.

CDR3: CASSDRYEQYF; DNA: TGTGCCAGCAGTGACAGGTACGAGCAGTACTTC; size: .; D: .; J: TRBJ2-7; V: TRBV6-1
CDR3: CASSPAAAGYEQYF; DNA: TGTGCCAGCAGCCCAGCGGCGGCTGGCTACGAGCAGTACTTC; size: .; D: .; J: TRBJ2-7; V: TRBV6-5
CDR3: CSVGQGKYGYTF; DNA: TGCAGCGTTGGGCAGGGCAAGTATGGCTACACCTTC; size: .; D: .; J: TRBJ1-2; V: TRBV29-1
CDR3: CASSLTGTDEKLFF; DNA: TGTGCCAGCAGCTTAACAGGGACGGACGAAAAACTGTTTTTT; size: many; D: .; J: TRBJ1-4; V: TRBV7-9
CDR3: CATSRAGGNTDTQYF; DNA: TGTGCCACCAGCAGAGCGGGGGGAAACACAGATACGCAGTATTTT; size: .; D: TRBD2; J: TRBJ2-3; V: TRBV15
CDR3: CASSAGTNEQYF; DNA: TGTGCCAGCAGCGCCGGGACGAACGAGCAGTACTTC; size: .; D: .; J: TRBJ2-7; V: TRBV7-9
CDR3: CASSPRTYEQYF; DNA: TGTGCCAGCAGCCCCCGGACGTACGAGCAGTACTTC; size: .; D: .; J: TRBJ2-7; V: TRBV14
CDR3: CASSLSGRANYEQYF; DNA: TGTGCCAGCAGCTTAAGCGGCAGGGCCAACTACGAGCAGTACTTC; size: .; D: .; J: TRBJ2-7; V: TRBV7-2
CDR3: CARQVAGANVLTF; DNA: TGTGCCAGACAGGTAGCTGGGGCCAACGTCCTGACTTTC; size: .; D: .; J: TRBJ2-6; V: TRBV2
CDR3: CAPTCFARDYGYTF; DNA: TGTGCCCCAACGTGCTTCGCCAGGGACTATGGCTACACCTTC; size: .; D: .; J: TRBJ1-2; V: TRBV7-7
CDR3: CASSRTGEETQYF; DNA: TGCGCCAGCAGCAGGACAGGGGAAGAGACCCAGTACTTC; size: .; D: TRBD1; J: TRBJ2-5; V: TRBV5-1
CDR3: CAIKEGSYEQYF; DNA: TGTGCCATCAAAGAGGGGTCCTACGAGCAGTACTTC; size: .; D: .; J: TRBJ2-7; V: TRBV10-3
CDR3: CASSENGRRQGAKNIQYF; DNA: TGTGCCAGCAGCGAAAACGGACGGCGTCAGGGGGCCAAAAACATTCAGTACTTC; size: few; D: .; J: TRBJ2-4; V: TRBV6-1
CDR3: CASSKFDRLDGYTF; DNA: TGTGCCAGCAGCAAATTTGACAGGCTAGATGGCTACACCTTC; size: many; D: .; J: TRBJ1-2; V: TRBV7-8
CDR3: CASSPTQAFF; DNA: TGTGCCAGCAGCCCCACGCAAGCTTTCTTT; size: few; D: .; J: TRBJ1-1; V: TRBV6-5
CDR3: CASSLDRVNEQFF; DNA: TGTGCCAGCAGCTTGGACAGGGTCAATGAGCAGTTCTTC; size: .; D: TRBD1; J: TRBJ2-1; V: TRBV11-2
CDR3: CASSDTGGLSYEQYF; DNA: TGCGCCAGCAGCGATACAGGGGGCCTGTCCTACGAGCAGTACTTC; size: few; D: TRBD1; J: TRBJ2-7; V: TRBV5-1
CDR3: CASSDQTGMGNQPQHF; DNA: TGTGCCAGCAGTGACCAGACAGGTATGGGCAATCAGCCCCAGCATTTT; size: once; D: .; J: TRBJ1-5; V: TRBV6-1
CDR3: CASNGGTSMYEQFF; DNA: TGTGCCAGCAACGGCGGGACTAGTATGTATGAGCAGTTCTTC; size: few; D: TRBD2; J: TRBJ2-1; V: TRBV7-9
CDR3: CASSRVPGQGPVEKLFF; DNA: TGTGCCAGCAGCCGTGTCCCGGGACAGGGACCGGTTGAAAAACTGTTTTTT; size: .; D: TRBD1; J: TRBJ1-4; V: TRBV7-8
CDR3: CAISESMGSGVQPQHF; DNA: TGTGCCATCAGTGAGTCGATGGGGAGCGGAGTTCAGCCCCAGCATTTT; size: .; D: .; J: TRBJ1-5; V: TRBV10-3
CDR3: CASSFGQGARWNEQFF; DNA: TGTGCCAGCAGCTTCGGGCAGGGGGCGCGATGGAATGAGCAGTTCTTC; size: .; D: TRBD1; J: TRBJ2-1; V: TRBV7-2
CDR3: CASSPDPGAEAFF; DNA: TGTGCCAGCAGCCCCGACCCGGGTGCTGAAGCTTTCTTT; size: .; D: .; J: TRBJ1-1; V: TRBV7-9
CDR3: CAISDRAQPQHF; DNA: TGTGCCATCAGCGACAGGGCCCAGCCCCAGCATTTT; size: .; D: TRBD1; J: TRBJ1-5; V: TRBV10-3